A single sample is the source of the 20 T cell receptor beta chains below, sequenced in a study of blood T cell repertoires in COVID-19. TCRdb's copy holds only in-frame clones and misses some; the assay was immunoSEQ multiplex PCR. The data contain fewer than 150,000 clones, approximately 88% of them seen just once; the ten biggest clones take up around 28%. Input material: peripheral blood. These receptors all stem from a human donor in a cohort sampled during active COVID-19.

This clone was observed a single time. Additional DNA sequences in this sample encode the identical CDR3. The rearrangement links TRBV30 to TRBJ1-5, with D maybe TRBD1 (5 bases). The CDR3 runs 14 residues. Trimming removed 0 bases from V and 6 bases from J, with 12 bases in between. Germline values: CDR1 GTSNPN, CDR2 SVGIG (reference sequence). The CDR3 region is CAWSVRGGRQPQHF. The CDR3 bases are TGTGCCTGGAGTGTACGGGGGGGACGTCAGCCCCAGCATTTT.

J is TRBJ1-5 and V is TRBV5-1, with 7 bases identical to TRBD1. CDR3 length: 15 residues. Trimming at V came to 0 bases and at J to 6 bases, leaving 6 bases not matched to a gene. Germline assignment: CDR1 SGHRS and CDR2 YFSETQ. The CDR3: CASSLGTGVGQPQHF. CDR3 nucleotide sequence: TGCGCCAGCAGCTTGGGAACAGGGGTAGGTCAGCCCCAGCATTTT. Full variable domain (rest looked up from reference TRBV5-1 and TRBJ1-5): KAGVTQTPRYLIKTRGQQVTLSCSPISGHRSVSWYQQTPGQGLQFLFEYFSETQRNKGNFPGRFSGRQFSNSRSEMNVSTLELGDSALYLCASSLGTGVGQPQHFGDGTRLSIL.

This clone was observed a few times. The chain employs TRBV6-5 and TRBJ1-2; weak D call: TRBD1 (5 bases). The ends were cut back, 8 bases at V and 5 bases at J, with 18 bases in the middle. CDR1 is MNHEY, CDR2 SVGAGI, per germline. The CDR3 spans 14 residues. As DNA, the CDR3 is TGTGCCAGCGCTAGACAGCCGCGGGGGTATGGCTACACCTTC. Its protein product is CASARQPRGYGYTF.

This clone was detected once. The chain has TRBV3-1 (or the pseudogene TRBV3-2) and TRBJ1-4; D might be TRBD1 (6 bases). The CDR3 sequence is 16 residues long. CDR1 is LGHDT, CDR2 YNNKEL, per germline (reference sequence). The V gene lost 4 bases and the J gene lost 6 bases, with 18 bases spanning the gap. CDR3 nucleotides: TGTGCCAGCAGCCTCCTTGGGGGCGGCGGGTATGAAAAACTGTTTTTT. This encodes CASSLLGGGGYEKLFF.

The chain carries TRBV7-9 and TRBJ1-2, with 7 nucleotides matching TRBD1. Trimming at V came to 11 bases and at J to 4 bases, leaving 10 bases not matched to a gene. The CDR3 consists of 13 residues. Germline CDR1 and CDR2: SEHNR and FQNEAQ (reference sequence). CDR3 bases: TGTGCCCTCGGACAGGATGGGTCCTATGGCTACACCTTC. The encoded protein is CALGQDGSYGYTF.

This sequence joins TRBV30 and TRBJ2-3; D unclear. Trimming removed 4 bases at V and 0 bases at J, with 11 bases between. This CDR3 is 14 amino acids long. Germline lookup yields CDR1 GTSNPN and CDR2 SVGIG (reference sequence). The CDR3 sequence is CAWKARGSTDTQYF. CDR3 nucleotide sequence: TGTGCCTGGAAGGCGCGCGGCAGCACAGATACGCAGTATTTT.

The rearrangement links TRBV6-1 to TRBJ1-2; TRBD1 agrees at 9 bases. Unmatched junction bases numbered 3, after V lost 3 bases and J lost 7 bases. Per germline, CDR1 MNHNS and CDR2 SASEGT. The CDR3 is made up of 13 amino acids. The CDR3: CASSDGDRVGYTF. As DNA, the CDR3 is TGTGCCAGCAGTGATGGGGACAGGGTTGGCTACACCTTC.

This clone was observed once. This sequence joins TRBV18 and TRBJ1-3; 9 nucleotides agree with TRBD1. CDR1 and CDR2 from the germline V gene are KGHSH and LQKENI. The CDR3 length is 15 residues. Trimming took 3 bases from V and 3 from J; bases not matched to a gene: 3. The chain's CDR3 is CASSPGTGSGNTIYF. CDR3 DNA sequence: TGTGCCAGCTCACCGGGGACAGGGAGTGGAAACACCATATATTTT.

The CDR3 loop reads CASSELVAETQYF. The DNA for the CDR3 is TGTGCCAGCAGTGAATTAGTTGCGGAGACCCAGTACTTC. The V gene is TRBV6-1, the J gene TRBJ2-5; D is unclear. This CDR3 region has 13 residues. Germline-derived CDR1 and CDR2 are MNHNS and SASEGT. Trimming removed 2 bases at V and 5 bases at J, with 9 bases between.

This clone has just one count. The gene calls are TRBV30 and TRBJ2-3, with a tentative D call TRBD2 (6 bases). Germline V CDR1 and CDR2: GTSNPN, SVGIG (reference sequence). With 0 bases removed from V and 4 bases from J, the gap between germline ends came to 11 bases. This CDR3 spans 14 amino acids. CDR3 region: CAWSVGGVADTQYF. In DNA form, the CDR3 reads TGTGCCTGGAGTGTAGGAGGGGTGGCAGATACGCAGTATTTT.

The chain recombines TRBV15 with TRBJ1-6, with 10 bases fitting TRBD1. The CDR3 length is 15 residues. CDR1 and CDR2 (germline): LNHNV, YYDKDF (reference sequence). V shed 5 bases, J shed 5 bases, and the junction held 3 bases outside the gene matches. Here the CDR3 reads CATSGTGANNSPLHF. The CDR3 DNA reads as TGTGCCACCAGCGGGACAGGGGCAAATAATTCACCCCTCCACTTT. The entire variable domain, with the rest obtained from reference TRBV15 and TRBJ1-6, is as follows: DAMVIQNPRYQVTQFGKPVTLSCSQTLNHNVMYWYQQKSSQAPKLLFHYYDKDFNNEADTPDNFQSRRPNTSFCFLDIRSPGLGDTAMYLCATSGTGANNSPLHFGNGTRLTVT.

The gene calls are TRBV3-1 (or the pseudogene TRBV3-2) and TRBJ2-5; 9 nucleotides line up with TRBD2. This CDR3 is built from 15 residues. Trimming took 4 bases from V and 5 from J; bases not matched to a gene: 8. Germline V gives CDR1 LGHDT, CDR2 YNNKEL (reference sequence). The CDR3 bases are TGTGCCAGCAGCCTCCCGGGACTAGCAGGGGAGACCCAGTACTTC. This gives the protein CASSLPGLAGETQYF.

This rearrangement joins TRBV14 to TRBJ2-5; 7 bases align to TRBD1. Losses at the gene ends were 4 bases for V and 1 base for J; bases not matched to a gene: 6. CDR1 and CDR2 (germline): SGHDN, FVKESK. This CDR3 is 15 amino acids long. CDR3 DNA: TGTGCCAGCAGCCCCGGGACAGACATCCAAGAGACCCAGTACTTC. It translates to CASSPGTDIQETQYF.

The CDR3: CASSLAGGIDQPQHF. DNA of the CDR3: TGTGCCAGCAGCTTGGCGGGAGGGATAGATCAGCCCCAGCATTTT. The V call is TRBV5-6, the J call TRBJ1-5; D not resolved. Germline V gene lookup returns CDR1 SGHDT and CDR2 YYEEEE. The CDR3 covers 15 residues. Trimming pared 0 bases from V and 5 bases from J, leaving 12 bases between.

There are a few counts of this clone. The gene calls are TRBV4-2 and TRBJ1-2; perhaps TRBD1 as D (5 bases). Germline lookup yields CDR1 LGHNA and CDR2 YNFKEQ. The CDR3 spans 14 residues. The V gene lost 0 bases and the J gene lost 4 bases, with 9 bases spanning the gap. CDR3 amino acids: CASSQDLQVYGYTF. DNA of the CDR3: TGTGCCAGCAGCCAAGATTTACAGGTCTATGGCTACACCTTC.

The chain's CDR3 is CASSAGGMRTDTQYF. Written as DNA, the CDR3 is TGTGCCAGCAGCGCCGGAGGGATGCGCACAGATACGCAGTATTTT. The chain is built from TRBV5-4 and TRBJ2-3, with a tentative D call TRBD2 (6 bases). The V and J ends lost 4 bases and 1 base respectively, with 13 bases between them. The germline V gene has CDR1 SGHNT and CDR2 YYREEE (reference sequence). The CDR3 is made up of 15 amino acids.

The rearrangement joins TRBV19 to TRBJ2-3, with 7 bases that match TRBD2. Germline CDR1 reads LNHDA; CDR2 reads SQIVND (reference sequence). Losses at the gene ends were 1 base for V and 3 bases for J; bases not matched to a gene: 13. The CDR3 has 18 residues. The CDR3 loop is CASSIGTGPAGLTDTQYF. The DNA for the CDR3 is TGTGCCAGTAGTATAGGAACGGGGCCAGCGGGGCTAACAGATACGCAGTATTTT.

The chain carries TRBV7-9 and TRBJ1-1; the D is unclear. The ends were cut back, 5 bases at V and 0 bases at J, with 7 bases in the middle. Germline-derived CDR1 and CDR2 are SEHNR and FQNEAQ (reference sequence). The CDR3 contains 13 residues. As DNA, the CDR3 is TGTGCCAGCAGCCGTTACATGAACACTGAAGCTTTCTTT. It codes for CASSRYMNTEAFF.

CDR3 in amino acids: CASSLWDRYTEAFF. The CDR3 coding sequence is TGTGCCAGCAGCCTGTGGGACAGGTACACTGAAGCTTTCTTT. The V and J genes are TRBV7-2 and TRBJ1-1; 8 bases agree with TRBD1. CDR1 SGHTA and CDR2 FQGNSA come from the germline V gene. The V and J ends lost 5 bases and 3 bases, in that order; junction bases with no gene match: 5. The CDR3 extends over 14 amino acids.

The V and J genes are TRBV24-1 and TRBJ2-2; TRBD1 aligns across 10 bases. The V and J ends lost 7 bases and 3 bases, in that order; junction bases with no gene match: 4. This CDR3 has 15 residues. CDR1 and CDR2 from the germline V gene are KGHDR and SFDVKD. CDR3 residues: CATRGTGDYTGELFF. CDR3 nucleotides: TGTGCCACCAGGGGGACAGGGGACTACACCGGGGAGCTGTTTTTT.